This entry features one T cell receptor beta chain sequence. Its specific antigen is unknown. No much larger clone is present one base from it, and per-base qualities are unavailable. This specimen's time point label, interpreted: around 29 days on oral tofacitinib. This specimen's treatment or condition label, per the study, means: oral pan-JAK inhibitor, 5-10 mg twice daily. Peripheral blood and lesional scalp punch biopsies were obtained from patients with alopecia areata. PBMCs were separated by density centrifugation and stained for CD3, CD4 and CD8, after which CD4+ and CD8+ T cells were sorted on a FACSAria. The data were obtained in a study of CD8+ T cells in alopecia areata (dated by TCRdb to about 2018). For context, the study as a whole: The treated patients took part in an open-label pilot trial in which moderate-to-severe alopecia areata was treated with oral tofacitinib at 5 to 10 mg twice daily. Patients received tofacitinib for 6 to 18 months and were then followed off drug for 6 months to check for delayed response and recurrence. The RNA source kit depended on sample type: the PAXgene miRNA kit for fixed scalp, the miRNeasy kit for PBMCs, and the RNeasy kit for mouse skin. In treated patients, disease severity was measured using the SALT score, which gives the percentage of scalp surface area affected. Amplification of TCRbeta CDR3 regions was done by immunoSEQ multiplex PCR using 35 Vbeta forward primers and 13 Jbeta reverse primers. Scalp clonality was compared among normal scalp (n=4), patchy alopecia areata scalp (n=8), and alopecia totalis/universalis scalp (n=8). Tofacitinib-treated patients had biopsies at baseline and at 4 and 24 weeks of treatment, with a later scalp biopsy in several patients. In humans, TCRbeta sequencing was performed on scalp tissue and on sorted CD4+ and CD8+ peripheral blood T cells from healthy controls and from patients with patchy or totalis/universalis alopecia areata. High-throughput TCRbeta sequencing was used to examine T cell clonal expansion in alopecia areata in both the C3H/HeJ mouse model and human patients. Overall results and qualifications from the work: Scalp TCR repertoire analysis is complicated because resident alphabeta T cells in normal human skin are also sequenced, whereas mouse skin is dominated by gammadelta T cells. Shared TCR sequences between patients were less evident than in mice, which may be partly attributable to HLA diversity in the patient population. Many expanded lesional clones persisted in scalp and blood during tofacitinib treatment, which may partly explain relapse after stopping treatment. With tofacitinib, both scalp clonality and the number of expanded CD8+ clones among the top 100 scalp clones went down significantly. Higher clonality and more expanded CD8+ clones were observed in lesional scalp than in normal scalp, particularly in alopecia totalis/universalis, a finding suggestive of antigenic drive. The treated cohort was small, with a single nonresponder, so links between baseline CD8+ expansion and response need larger studies.

V is cut by 6 bases and J by 3 bases, and the space between the germline ends is 5 bases. CDR3 length: 10 amino acids, cysteine to phenylalanine. Solely the CDR3 DNA is kept, with 30 bases framed from the first base. The germline V gene (reference sequence) yields DFQATT for CDR1 and SNEGSKA for CDR2. The method was the immunoSEQ multiplex PCR assay. RNA was extracted from all samples and reverse transcribed into cDNA as template for TCR sequencing. First-strand cDNA was synthesized using SuperScript III with a 2:1 mix of oligo-dT and random hexamers. A synthetic immune receptor repertoire was used to gauge amplification bias, and whatever bias remained was removed computationally. As for how the authors treated the data: Raw reads were preprocessed for error removal, and CDR3 was defined according to IMGT conventions as running from the conserved cysteine to phenylalanine. Clonality was computed as 1 minus the Shannon entropy, with the entropy normalized by log2 of the number of productive unique TCRs. CD4 or CD8 identity of scalp clones was inferred by cross-referencing scalp TCRbeta sequences with sorted blood CD4 and CD8 repertoires. Drawn from immuneACCESS, this table holds only the in-frame rearrangements with V and J called that TCRdb kept. Clones are partly lost; checked studies trace under half to an unresolved V gene and leave the rest unexplained. V, J and clone size were drawn from that table, and D and trimming were deduced from the DNA. Present in this sample are about 220,000 clones, more than 45% of which were seen just once. The leading ten clones occupy more than 1.5% of the sample.

The sequence was obtained from a human donor with alopecia areata. The specimen was CD4+ T cells sorted from blood, collected at week 4, from a patient treated with tofacitinib. The sequence is built from TRBV20-1 and TRBJ2-5; the D gene cannot be resolved reliably. The CDR3 corresponds to CSANKETQYF. The bases read TGCAGTGCCAACAAAGAGACCCAGTACTTC.